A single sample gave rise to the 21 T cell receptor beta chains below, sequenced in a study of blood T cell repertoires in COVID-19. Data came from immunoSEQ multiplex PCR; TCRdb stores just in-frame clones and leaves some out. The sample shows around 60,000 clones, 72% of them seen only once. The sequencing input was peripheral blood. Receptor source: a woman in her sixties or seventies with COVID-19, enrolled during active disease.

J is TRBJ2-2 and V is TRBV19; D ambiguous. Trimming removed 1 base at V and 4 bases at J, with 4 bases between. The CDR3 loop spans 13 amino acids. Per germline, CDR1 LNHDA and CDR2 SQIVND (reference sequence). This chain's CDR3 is CASSIVVTGELFF. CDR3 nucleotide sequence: TGTGCCAGTAGTATAGTAGTCACCGGGGAGCTGTTTTTT.

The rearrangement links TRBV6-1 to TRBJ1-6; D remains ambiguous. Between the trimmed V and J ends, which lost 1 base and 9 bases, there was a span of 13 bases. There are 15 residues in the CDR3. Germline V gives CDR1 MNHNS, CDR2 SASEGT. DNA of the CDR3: TGTGCCAGCAGTGAAGTGTCTCCGACGGGTTCACCCCTCCACTTT. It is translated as CASSEVSPTGSPLHF.

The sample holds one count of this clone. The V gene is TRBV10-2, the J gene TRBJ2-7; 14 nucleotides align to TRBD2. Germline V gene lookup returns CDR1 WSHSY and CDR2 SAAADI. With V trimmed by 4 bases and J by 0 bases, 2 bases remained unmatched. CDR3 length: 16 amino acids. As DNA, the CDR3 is TGCGCCAGCAGTGGGACTAGCGGGGGGAGCTCCTACGAGCAGTACTTC. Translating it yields CASSGTSGGSSYEQYF.

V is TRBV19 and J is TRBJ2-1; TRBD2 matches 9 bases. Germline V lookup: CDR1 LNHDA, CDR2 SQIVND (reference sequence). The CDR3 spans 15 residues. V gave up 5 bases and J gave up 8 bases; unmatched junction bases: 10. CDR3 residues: CASSLGTSPSDEQFF. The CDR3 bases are TGTGCCAGTAGTCTTGGGACTAGCCCCTCCGATGAGCAGTTCTTC.

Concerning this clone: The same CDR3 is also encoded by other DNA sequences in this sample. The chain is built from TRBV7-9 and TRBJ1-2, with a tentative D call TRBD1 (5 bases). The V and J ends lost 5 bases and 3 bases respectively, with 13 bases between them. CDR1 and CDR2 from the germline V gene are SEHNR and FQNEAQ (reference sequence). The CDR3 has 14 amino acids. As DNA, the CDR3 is TGTGCCAGCAGCCCGGCGGGGGAGGACTATGGCTACACCTTC. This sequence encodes CASSPAGEDYGYTF.

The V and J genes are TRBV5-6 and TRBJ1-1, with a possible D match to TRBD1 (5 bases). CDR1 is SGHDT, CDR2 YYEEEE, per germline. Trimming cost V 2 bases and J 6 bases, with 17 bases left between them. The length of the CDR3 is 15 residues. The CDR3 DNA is TGTGCCAGCAGCTTAAACACAGGTTCGAATGCTGAAGCTTTCTTT. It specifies CASSLNTGSNAEAFF.

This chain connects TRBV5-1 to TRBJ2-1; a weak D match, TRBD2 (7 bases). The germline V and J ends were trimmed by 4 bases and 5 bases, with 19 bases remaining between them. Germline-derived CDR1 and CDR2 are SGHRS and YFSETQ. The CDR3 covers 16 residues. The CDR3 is CASSARRGGSHNEQFF. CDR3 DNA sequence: TGCGCCAGCAGCGCGAGGAGGGGGGGATCCCACAATGAGCAGTTCTTC.

The CDR3 nucleotides are TGTGCCATCAGTGAGTCGGCCCCAATCCATGGCTACACCTTC. Encoded protein: CAISESAPIHGYTF. The V gene is TRBV10-3, the J gene TRBJ1-2, with unresolved D. V lost 0 bases, J lost 6 bases, and 11 bases lay in between. The CDR3 runs 14 residues. Germline V gene data show CDR1 as ENHRY and CDR2 as SYGVKD.

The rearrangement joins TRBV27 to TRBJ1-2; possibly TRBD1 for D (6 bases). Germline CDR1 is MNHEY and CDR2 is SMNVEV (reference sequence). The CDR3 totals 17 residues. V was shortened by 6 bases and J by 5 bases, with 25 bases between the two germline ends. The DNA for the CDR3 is TGTGCCAGCAGGGCCGGTTGGGGACGAGGGGGGGAGTATGGCTACACCTTC. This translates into CASRAGWGRGGEYGYTF.

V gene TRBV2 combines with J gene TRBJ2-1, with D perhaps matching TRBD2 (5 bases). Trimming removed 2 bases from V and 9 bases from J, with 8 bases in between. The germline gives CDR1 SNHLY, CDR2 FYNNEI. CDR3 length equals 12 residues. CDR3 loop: CASSEIEGEQFF. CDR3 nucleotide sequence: TGTGCCAGCAGTGAAATTGAGGGTGAGCAGTTCTTC.

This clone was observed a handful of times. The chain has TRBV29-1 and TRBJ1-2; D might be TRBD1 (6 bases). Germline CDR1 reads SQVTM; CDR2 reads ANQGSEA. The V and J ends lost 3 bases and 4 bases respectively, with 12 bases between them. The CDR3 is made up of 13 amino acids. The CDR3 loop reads CSVETARGYGYTF. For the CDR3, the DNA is TGCAGCGTTGAGACCGCCAGGGGCTATGGCTACACCTTC.

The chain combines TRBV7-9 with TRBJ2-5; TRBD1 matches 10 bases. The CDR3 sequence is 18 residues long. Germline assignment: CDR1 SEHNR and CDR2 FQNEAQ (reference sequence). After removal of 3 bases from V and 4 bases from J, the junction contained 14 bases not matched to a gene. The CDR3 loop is CASSFGKFDRGPRETQYF. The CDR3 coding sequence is TGTGCCAGCAGCTTCGGCAAGTTCGACAGGGGGCCCCGAGAGACCCAGTACTTC.

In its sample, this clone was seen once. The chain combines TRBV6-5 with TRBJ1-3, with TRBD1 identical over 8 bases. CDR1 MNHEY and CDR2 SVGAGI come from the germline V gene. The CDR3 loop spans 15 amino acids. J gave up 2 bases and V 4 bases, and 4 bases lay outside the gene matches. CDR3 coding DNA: TGTGCCAGCAGTTTGGACAGGGTGGCTGGAAACACCATATATTTT. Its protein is CASSLDRVAGNTIYF.

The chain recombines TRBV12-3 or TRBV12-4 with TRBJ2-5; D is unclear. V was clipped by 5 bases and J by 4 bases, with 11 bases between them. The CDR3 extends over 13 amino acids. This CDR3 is CASSHGRRETQYF. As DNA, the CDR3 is TGTGCCAGCAGTCATGGGCGCCGAGAGACCCAGTACTTC.

Written as DNA, the CDR3 is TGTGCCAGTAGTCCCCTGTATATTGCCGGGGAGCTGTTTTTT. Residues: CASSPLYIAGELFF. The rearrangement uses TRBV19 and TRBJ2-2; D gene uncertain. CDR3 length: 14 amino acids. Germline V gives CDR1 LNHDA, CDR2 SQIVND (reference sequence). Deletions cut 5 bases from V and 6 bases from J, with 13 bases between.

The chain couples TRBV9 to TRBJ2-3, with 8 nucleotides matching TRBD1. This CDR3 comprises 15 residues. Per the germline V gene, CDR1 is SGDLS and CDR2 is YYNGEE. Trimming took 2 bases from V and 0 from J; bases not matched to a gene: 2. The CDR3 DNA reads TGTGCCAGCAGCGTGGACAGGGCTAGCACAGATACGCAGTATTTT. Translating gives CASSVDRASTDTQYF.

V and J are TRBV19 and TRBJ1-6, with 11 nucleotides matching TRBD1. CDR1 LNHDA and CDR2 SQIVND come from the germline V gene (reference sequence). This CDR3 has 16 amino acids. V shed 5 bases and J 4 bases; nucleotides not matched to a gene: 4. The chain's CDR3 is CASSPGQGGYNSPLHF. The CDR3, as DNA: TGTGCCAGTAGTCCGGGACAGGGGGGATATAATTCACCCCTCCACTTT.

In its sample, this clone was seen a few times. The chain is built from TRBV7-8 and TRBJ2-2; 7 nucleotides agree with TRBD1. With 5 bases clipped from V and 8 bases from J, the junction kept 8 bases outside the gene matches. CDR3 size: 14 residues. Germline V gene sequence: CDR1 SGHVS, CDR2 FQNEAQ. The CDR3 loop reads CASSPRQGTGELFF. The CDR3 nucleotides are TGTGCCAGCAGCCCAAGACAGGGTACGGGGGAGCTGTTTTTT.

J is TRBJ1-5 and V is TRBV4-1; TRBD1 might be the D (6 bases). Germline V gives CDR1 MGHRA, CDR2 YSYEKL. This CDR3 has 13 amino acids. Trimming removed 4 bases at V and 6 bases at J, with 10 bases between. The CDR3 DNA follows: TGCGCCAGCAGCCGGGGGGGCCGTCAGCCCCAGCATTTT. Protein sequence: CASSRGGRQPQHF.

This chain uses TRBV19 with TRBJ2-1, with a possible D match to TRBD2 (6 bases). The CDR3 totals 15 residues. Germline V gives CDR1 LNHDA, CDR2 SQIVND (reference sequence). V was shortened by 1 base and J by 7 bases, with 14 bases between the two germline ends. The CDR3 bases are TGTGCCAGTAGTATAGTTCCGGGAGCGGGTAATGAGCAGTTCTTC. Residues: CASSIVPGAGNEQFF. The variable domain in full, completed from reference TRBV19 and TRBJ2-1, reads DGGITQSPKYLFRKEGQNVTLSCEQNLNHDAMYWYRQDPGQGLRLIYYSQIVNDFQKGDIAEGYSVSREKKESFPLTVTSAQKNPTAFYLCASSIVPGAGNEQFFGPGTRLTVL.

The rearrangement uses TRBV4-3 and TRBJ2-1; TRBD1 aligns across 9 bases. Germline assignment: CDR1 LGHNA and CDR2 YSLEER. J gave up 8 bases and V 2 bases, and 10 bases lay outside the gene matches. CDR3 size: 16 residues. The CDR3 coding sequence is TGCGCCAGCAGCCAAAGCCGGGACAGGGTTTTCGATGAGCAGTTCTTC. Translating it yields CASSQSRDRVFDEQFF.